A single sample gave rise to the 27 T cell receptor beta chains below, sequenced in a study of T cell repertoires in cytomegalovirus infection. These receptors are not linked to any known antigen. In TCRdb, the reads were re-called with MiXCR into one record per CDR3 protein. Among about 47,000 distinct CDR3 sequences listed, about 21% were seen once. The source material was CD8+ T cells from cultured PBMCs, sampled from culture after CMV antigen stimulation. The receptors shown here come from a human donor in good health (CMV status not recorded). Some clones in this sample may be carry-over from other donors' samples.

This clonotype appeared many times. This rearrangement joins TRBV11-2 to TRBJ1-2; the D gene is possibly TRBD1 (5 bases). The length of the CDR3 is 12 residues. CDR1 is SGHAT and CDR2 is FQNNGV in the germline V gene. Trimming took 3 bases from V and 8 from J, leaving 10 bases between them. The CDR3 region has the DNA TGTGCCAGCAGCTTGGGGACGGAGGGCTACACCTTC. It is translated as CASSLGTEGYTF.

There are many counts of this clonotype. The gene calls are TRBV5-5 and TRBJ2-5; no reliable D call. Germline CDR1 reads SGHKS; CDR2 reads YYEKEE (reference sequence). V shed 4 bases and J shed 5 bases, with 18 bases lying between them. The CDR3 runs to 15 residues. The CDR3 bases are TGTGCCAGCAGCCCAGTGACGGTAATGAGGGAGACCCAGTACTTC. It yields the protein CASSPVTVMRETQYF.

This sequence joins TRBV7-2 and TRBJ1-2, with TRBD1 matching over 9 bases. Trimming removed 3 bases from V and 6 bases from J; junction bases left unmatched: 11. The CDR3 consists of 16 residues. Germline CDR1 and CDR2: SGHTA and FQGNSA. CDR3 region: CASSFPGTGRTNGYTF. The CDR3 region has the DNA TGTGCCAGCAGCTTCCCCGGGACAGGGAGAACTAATGGCTACACCTTC.

By share of the sample, this clonotype is medium-sized. The genes are TRBV7-2 and TRBJ2-5; D not certain. Germline loops: CDR1 SGHTA, CDR2 FQGNSA. The CDR3 has 17 amino acids. V was trimmed by 3 bases and J by 2 bases, leaving 19 bases between them. The chain's CDR3 is CASSLSEAPYQQETQYF. The CDR3 DNA reads as TGTGCCAGCAGCTTGTCTGAGGCCCCCTATCAACAAGAGACCCAGTACTTC.

By its share, this clonotype is hyperexpanded. The chain carries TRBV4-1 and TRBJ1-2, with D possibly being TRBD1 (6 bases). The germline V gene has CDR1 MGHRA and CDR2 YSYEKL. This CDR3 has 14 amino acids. The V and J ends lost 0 bases and 10 bases respectively, with 15 bases between them. The CDR3 sequence: CASSQDRLTGLYTF. CDR3 nucleotides: TGCGCCAGCAGCCAAGATCGACTGACAGGACTCTACACCTTC.

Here the CDR3 reads CSAKLLGLAETEEQFF. As DNA, the CDR3 is TGCAGTGCTAAACTATTAGGACTAGCGGAAACTGAGGAGCAGTTCTTC. The chain is built from TRBV20-1 and TRBJ2-1; 10 bases align to TRBD2. The length of the CDR3 is 16 residues. Germline values: CDR1 DFQATT, CDR2 SNEGSKA (reference sequence). V dropped 4 bases and J dropped 10; count of bases not matched to a gene: 16.

This chain joins TRBV20-1 and TRBJ2-1, with 7 bases matching TRBD2. Trimming took 6 bases from V and 2 from J; bases not matched to a gene: 7. The germline gives CDR1 DFQATT, CDR2 SNEGSKA (reference sequence). This CDR3 comprises 14 residues. CDR3 nucleotides: TGCAGTGCGACCGCTAGCGGCCCCTACAATGAGCAGTTCTTC. Amino acids: CSATASGPYNEQFF.

This clonotype was seen a handful of times. The V call is TRBV7-9, the J call TRBJ2-2, with D uncertain. The CDR3 extends over 13 amino acids. Germline V gene lookup returns CDR1 SEHNR and CDR2 FQNEAQ (reference sequence). The V end was cut by 0 bases, the J end by 4 bases, with 3 bases between. The DNA for the CDR3 is TGTGCCAGCAGCTTAGCAGGCACCGGGGAGCTGTTTTTT. Its translation: CASSLAGTGELFF.

There are many counts of this clonotype. The genes are TRBV7-8 and TRBJ2-7, with D hard to call. The CDR3 runs to 15 residues. In germline, CDR1 is SGHVS, CDR2 FQNEAQ. V dropped 1 base and J dropped 0 bases, with 10 bases sitting between them. CDR3 sequence reads: CASSLGVGSSYEQYF. The CDR3 region has the DNA TGTGCCAGCAGCTTAGGCGTGGGCAGCTCCTACGAGCAGTACTTC. The variable domain in full, completed from reference TRBV7-8 and TRBJ2-7, reads GAGVSQSPRYKVAKRGQDVALRCDPISGHVSLFWYQQALGQGPEFLTYFQNEAQLDKSGLPSDRFFAERPEGSVSTLKIQRTQQEDSAVYLCASSLGVGSSYEQYFGPGTRLTVT.

Worth noting for this clonotype: This may stem from a read error, because a much larger clone lies one nucleotide away. The gene calls are TRBV6-2 or TRBV6-3 and TRBJ1-5, with TRBD1 as a possible D gene (5 bases). The CDR3 length is 13 residues. Germline CDR1 MNHEY, CDR2 SVGEGT. V shed 2 bases and J shed 4 bases, with 6 bases lying between them. The CDR3 DNA follows: TGTGCCAGCAGTTACGGGGGGAATCAGCCCCAGCATTTT. This translates into CASSYGGNQPQHF.

This clonotype was seen ten or more times. This chain uses TRBV29-1 with TRBJ2-3; 9 bases align to TRBD2. J lost 4 bases, V lost 3 bases, and 8 bases had no gene match. CDR3 length: 15 residues. Germline V gene data show CDR1 as SQVTM and CDR2 as ANQGSEA. CDR3 sequence: CSVELREGPPDTQYF. In nucleotides, the CDR3 is TGCAGCGTTGAGTTGCGGGAGGGCCCTCCAGATACGCAGTATTTT.

This clonotype was counted ten times or more. V and J are TRBV12-3 or TRBV12-4 and TRBJ2-7, with D maybe TRBD2 (5 bases). The V end was cut by 6 bases, the J end by 2 bases, with 17 bases between. This CDR3 has 15 amino acids. CDR3 nucleotide sequence: TGTGCCAGCAGAGGGAGTGAGGCTGTCCCCTACGAGCAGTACTTC. This gives the protein CASRGSEAVPYEQYF.

V and J are TRBV4-3 and TRBJ2-7, with 9 positions matching TRBD1. The CDR3 runs 15 residues. Germline V gives CDR1 LGHNA, CDR2 YSLEER. V dropped 1 base and J dropped 5; count of bases not matched to a gene: 6. This CDR3 reads CASSQGTGAPHEQYF. The CDR3 DNA follows: TGCGCCAGCAGCCAAGGGACAGGGGCCCCCCACGAGCAGTACTTC.

This clonotype has a count of ten or more. The chain employs TRBV28 and TRBJ1-5; no reliable D call. Trimming cost V 7 bases and J 4 bases, with 17 bases left between them. The germline gives CDR1 MDHEN, CDR2 SYDVKM. The CDR3 totals 15 residues. Written as DNA, the CDR3 is TGTGCCAGCATCGCCCCGAGGTCTCCAAATCAGCCCCAGCATTTT. Its translation: CASIAPRSPNQPQHF.

The rearrangement uses TRBV27 and TRBJ1-5, with 9 bases aligning to TRBD1. CDR3 length: 15 amino acids. J lost 7 bases, V lost 5 bases, and 9 bases had no gene match. Germline V gene sequence: CDR1 MNHEY, CDR2 SMNVEV (reference sequence). The CDR3 DNA is TGTGCCAGCAGTCCCAACAGGGGGCTATGGCAGCCCCAGCATTTT. This encodes CASSPNRGLWQPQHF.

This clonotype was seen repeatedly, ten times or more. The chain links TRBV9 to TRBJ2-5, with D perhaps TRBD1 or TRBD2 (6 bases each). The CDR3 consists of 15 residues. Germline assignment: CDR1 SGDLS and CDR2 YYNGEE. Deletions cut 0 bases from V and 4 bases from J, with 13 bases between. The DNA for the CDR3 is TGTGCCAGCAGCGTAGCTTTGTCGGGGGCAGAGACCCAGTACTTC. It encodes CASSVALSGAETQYF.

The rearrangement uses TRBV2 and TRBJ2-7; D not resolved. With 4 bases removed from V and 5 bases from J, the gap between germline ends came to 6 bases. The CDR3 consists of 11 residues. Germline CDR1 and CDR2: SNHLY and FYNNEI. CDR3 nucleotides: TGTGCCAGCAGTGGGACGCACGAGCAGTACTTC. Translating gives CASSGTHEQYF. The full variable domain, its missing parts supplied by reference TRBV2 and TRBJ2-7, is EPEVTQTPSHQVTQMGQEVILRCVPISNHLYFYWYRQILGQKVEFLVSFYNNEISEKSEIFDDQFSVERPDGSNFTLKIRSTKLEDSAMYFCASSGTHEQYFGPGTRLTVT.

The chain links TRBV29-1 to TRBJ2-3; tentative D call: TRBD1 (7 bases). The CDR3 runs 14 residues. The V end was cut by 0 bases, the J end by 3 bases, with 10 bases between. The V gene's germline CDR1 is SQVTM and CDR2 ANQGSEA. The CDR3 DNA is TGCAGCGTTGAAGACAGGGGGAGGACAGATACGCAGTATTTT. Translation gives CSVEDRGRTDTQYF.

The gene calls are TRBV4-1 and TRBJ2-7; TRBD1 might be the D (5 bases). The CDR3 runs to 14 residues. Deletions cut 0 bases from V and 3 bases from J, with 9 bases between. Germline assignment: CDR1 MGHRA and CDR2 YSYEKL. The CDR3: CASSQDREIYEQYF. The CDR3 nucleotides are TGCGCCAGCAGCCAAGACAGGGAAATCTACGAGCAGTACTTC.

This clonotype has a handful of counts. The V and J genes are TRBV12-3 or TRBV12-4 and TRBJ2-5; the D is unclear. The germline V and J ends were trimmed by 3 bases and 5 bases, with 4 bases remaining between them. The CDR3 loop spans 11 amino acids. This CDR3 is CASSFGETQYF. The DNA for the CDR3 is TGTGCCAGCAGTTTCGGGGAGACCCAGTACTTC.

This clonotype was recorded at least ten times. The chain couples TRBV5-8 to TRBJ1-1; no clear D. This CDR3 spans 14 amino acids. The germline V gene encodes CDR1 SGHTS and CDR2 YDEGEE. V lost 0 bases and J lost 2, with 8 bases in between. The CDR3 DNA is TGTGCCAGCAGCTTGGCCCCCGTTAACACTGAAGCTTTCTTT. Translating gives CASSLAPVNTEAFF.

This clonotype was counted a few times. The chain recombines TRBV7-8 with TRBJ2-1; 7 bases map to TRBD2. There are 15 residues in the CDR3. In germline, CDR1 is SGHVS, CDR2 FQNEAQ. V trimming: 1 base; J trimming: 4 bases; junction bases outside the gene matches: 4. The CDR3 nucleotides read TGTGCCAGCAGCTTAGAGCTAGCGGTTTACAATGAGCAGTTCTTC. Its protein product is CASSLELAVYNEQFF.

This clonotype came up many times. This chain joins TRBV5-4 and TRBJ2-7; tentative D call: TRBD1 (5 bases). The CDR3 sequence is 15 residues long. Germline lookup yields CDR1 SGHNT and CDR2 YYREEE (reference sequence). The V gene lost 2 bases and the J gene lost 1 base, with 13 bases spanning the gap. The CDR3 loop is CASSFLGQGSYEQYF. The CDR3 coding sequence is TGTGCCAGCAGCTTCCTGGGTCAGGGTTCCTACGAGCAGTACTTC. Supplemented by reference TRBV5-4 and TRBJ2-7, the full variable domain reads ETGVTQSPTHLIKTRGQQVTLRCSSQSGHNTVSWYQQALGQGPQFIFQYYREEENGRGNFPPRFSGLQFPNYSSELNVNALELDDSALYLCASSFLGQGSYEQYFGPGTRLTVT.

The table lists this clonotype with many counts. The chain uses TRBV20-1 and TRBJ2-7; D not resolved. The CDR3 totals 13 residues. Germline CDR1 is DFQATT and CDR2 is SNEGSKA (reference sequence). With 6 bases removed from V and 0 bases from J, the gap between germline ends came to 12 bases. The CDR3 nucleotides read TGCAGTGCGTTTCCGGCAGTCTCCTACGAGCAGTACTTC. It translates to CSAFPAVSYEQYF.

The rearrangement uses TRBV7-7 and TRBJ2-3; the match to TRBD1 covers 9 bases. This CDR3 has 15 residues. Germline lookup yields CDR1 SSHAT and CDR2 FNYEAQ (reference sequence). Trimming removed 5 bases from V and 3 bases from J; junction bases left unmatched: 6. The DNA of the CDR3 is TGTGCCAGCAGCCCGGGACAGGGAAGGACAGATACGCAGTATTTT. Translated, it gives CASSPGQGRTDTQYF.

The chain recombines TRBV3-1 with TRBJ2-7; the D call may be TRBD1 or TRBD2 (5 bases each). This CDR3 is 14 amino acids long. Between the trimmed V and J ends, which lost 4 bases and 7 bases, there was a span of 17 bases. From germline, CDR1 is LGHDT and CDR2 YNNKEL (reference sequence). CDR3 nucleotide sequence: TGTGCCAGCAGCCCGCCCGGGACCGCCCTAGAGCAGTACTTC. This sequence encodes CASSPPGTALEQYF.

The table lists this clonotype with many counts. The V and J genes are TRBV5-4 and TRBJ2-5; 13 bases align to TRBD2. The CDR3 sequence is 14 residues long. Unmatched junction bases numbered 10, after V lost 4 bases and J lost 13 bases. Germline CDR1 SGHNT, CDR2 YYREEE (reference sequence). CDR3 sequence (DNA): TGTGCCAGCAGCCCCCGGACTAGCGGGAGCCCCCGGTACTTC. The encoded protein is CASSPRTSGSPRYF.